This TCR beta chain was sequenced for a study of shared clonotypes between healthy human individuals. Libraries were prepared by immunoSEQ multiplex PCR; TCRdb keeps only in-frame clonotypes and omits some of them. The table shows 980,000 or so clones, with 60% to 85% occurring only once. This sequence was found in a young man in good health. The sample consisted of memory CD4+ T cells sorted from blood. The subset is: CD45RA-negative fraction.

The CDR3 loop is CAISESGGGSAGELFF. The DNA of the CDR3 is TGTGCCATCAGTGAGTCAGGGGGAGGTAGCGCCGGGGAGCTGTTTTTT. The V call is TRBV10-3, the J call TRBJ2-2; D is tentatively TRBD1 or TRBD2 (6 bases each). This CDR3 contains 16 residues. The V gene lost 0 bases and the J gene lost 6 bases, with 14 bases spanning the gap. Germline lookup yields CDR1 ENHRY and CDR2 SYGVKD.